The 19 T cell receptor beta chains given below trace back to one sample, sequenced in a study of control samples from healthy donors and cancer patients. Here immunoSEQ multiplex PCR was the method, and the copy in TCRdb shows in-frame clones only, minus some. The sample includes some 120,000 clones, roughly 92% of them seen just once. The sample was PBMCs. Every receptor here comes from a man older than 75 with head and neck cancer.

In regard to this clone: Other DNA sequences in the same sample also yield this CDR3. This chain joins TRBV5-1 and TRBJ1-1; D is unresolved. The V end lost 1 base, the J end lost 0 bases, and 4 bases lay between the germline ends. Germline loops: CDR1 SGHRS, CDR2 YFSETQ. This CDR3 contains 13 residues. CDR3: CASSLSVNTEAFF. In nucleotides, the CDR3 is TGCGCCAGCAGCTTGTCTGTGAACACTGAAGCTTTCTTT.

The sample holds one count of this clone. The rearrangement uses TRBV19 and TRBJ2-7; D perhaps matches TRBD1 (5 bases). The germline CDR1 and CDR2 sequences are LNHDA and SQIVND (reference sequence). This CDR3 has 15 residues. Trimming left V 3 bases short and J 8 bases short, with 20 bases between. The DNA for the CDR3 is TGTGCCAGTAGTATGACCAGGGTGGTTTTTAGTCAGCAGTACTTC. It yields the protein CASSMTRVVFSQQYF.

The chain links TRBV5-1 to TRBJ1-4, with 8 positions matching TRBD1. Germline CDR1 is SGHRS and CDR2 is YFSETQ. J was trimmed by 7 bases and V by 0 bases; bases with no gene match: 5. CDR3 length: 15 residues. The CDR3 loop reads CASSLAGTGTEKLFF. CDR3 DNA: TGCGCCAGCAGCTTGGCCGGGACAGGCACTGAAAAACTGTTTTTT.

The rearrangement joins TRBV6-6 to TRBJ2-2; D remains unclear. This CDR3 spans 14 amino acids. Between the trimmed V and J ends, which lost 5 bases and 4 bases, there was a span of 11 bases. Germline V gene sequence: CDR1 MNHNY, CDR2 SVGAGI (reference sequence). DNA for the CDR3: TGTGCCAGCAGTCTCGACTTGGTCACCGGGGAGCTGTTTTTT. Its protein is CASSLDLVTGELFF.

A remark on this clone: Other DNA sequences in the sample encode the same CDR3. This chain links TRBV7-9 with TRBJ1-1; 8 nucleotides line up with TRBD1. CDR1 and CDR2 from the germline V gene are SEHNR and FQNEAQ (reference sequence). J gave up 4 bases and V 2 bases, and 0 bases lay outside the gene matches. This CDR3 spans 13 amino acids. CDR3 amino acids: CASSLTGGTEAFF. The CDR3 DNA sequence: TGTGCCAGCAGCTTAACAGGGGGCACTGAAGCTTTCTTT.

V and J are TRBV11-2 and TRBJ1-5; 7 nucleotides agree with TRBD1. The CDR3 covers 16 residues. The V gene end was trimmed by 1 base and the J gene end by 0 bases; junction bases not matched to a gene: 3. Germline V gene lookup returns CDR1 SGHAT and CDR2 FQNNGV. The CDR3 here is CASSLGGQDSNQPQHF. As DNA, the CDR3 is TGTGCCAGCAGCTTAGGTGGACAGGATAGCAATCAGCCCCAGCATTTT.

V is TRBV28 and J is TRBJ1-4; D possibly corresponds to TRBD1 (5 bases). V was clipped by 6 bases and J by 4 bases, with 12 bases between them. Germline CDR1 and CDR2: MDHEN and SYDVKM. The CDR3 is made up of 14 amino acids. The CDR3: CASRGTGVNEKLFF. In nucleotides, the CDR3 is TGTGCCAGCAGGGGGACGGGAGTTAATGAAAAACTGTTTTTT. The complete variable domain, with remaining parts taken from reference TRBV28 and TRBJ1-4, reads DVKVTQSSRYLVKRTGEKVFLECVQDMDHENMFWYRQDPGLGLRLIYFSYDVKMKEKGDIPEGYSVSREKKERFSLILESASTNQTSMYLCASRGTGVNEKLFFGSGTQLSVL.

The chain uses TRBV19 and TRBJ2-7; no firm D call. This CDR3 spans 17 amino acids. Trimming pared 0 bases from V and 4 bases from J, leaving 19 bases between. From germline, CDR1 is LNHDA and CDR2 SQIVND (reference sequence). CDR3 protein: CASSIDLKGHQKYEQYF. CDR3 bases: TGTGCCAGTAGTATAGATCTTAAAGGCCACCAGAAATACGAGCAGTACTTC.

The V gene is TRBV23-1, the J gene TRBJ2-1; a weak D match, TRBD2 (6 bases). TRBV23-1 is filed as an ORF, its function uncertain. V dropped 5 bases and J dropped 5 bases, with 13 bases sitting between them. CDR3 length equals 14 residues. CDR3 protein: CASSKRDLDNEQFF. CDR3 DNA: TGCGCCAGCAGTAAAAGGGACTTGGACAATGAGCAGTTCTTC.

The chain recombines TRBV14 with TRBJ2-1, with unresolved D. This CDR3 is built from 13 residues. Trimming cost V 2 bases and J 9 bases, with 11 bases left between them. Germline V gives CDR1 SGHDN, CDR2 FVKESK. The CDR3 region is CASSQTLVGEQFF. DNA of the CDR3: TGTGCCAGCAGCCAAACCCTCGTGGGTGAGCAGTTCTTC. Drawing the rest from reference TRBV14 and TRBJ2-1, the complete variable domain is EAGVTQFPSHSVIEKGQTVTLRCDPISGHDNLYWYRRVMGKEIKFLLHFVKESKQDESGMPNNRFLAERTGGTYSTLKVQPAELEDSGVYFCASSQTLVGEQFFGPGTRLTVL.

The chain carries TRBV7-2 and TRBJ2-3; 7 nucleotides agree with TRBD1. This CDR3 has 15 residues. J gave up 2 bases and V 4 bases, and 6 bases lay outside the gene matches. Germline loops: CDR1 SGHTA, CDR2 FQGNSA. The CDR3 DNA reads as TGTGCCAGCAGCTCAGGGGGATCTACCACAGATACGCAGTATTTT. This translates into CASSSGGSTTDTQYF.

The V gene is TRBV5-1, the J gene TRBJ1-1; no clear D. Germline CDR1 and CDR2: SGHRS and YFSETQ. With 4 bases removed from V and 4 bases from J, the gap between germline ends came to 14 bases. This CDR3 is built from 14 residues. DNA of the CDR3: TGCGCCAGCAGCCATACAGTCGGTGCCACTGAAGCTTTCTTT. It translates to CASSHTVGATEAFF.

The CDR3 sequence: CASSPPTGRGTEAFF. DNA for the CDR3: TGCGCCAGCAGCCCTCCTACAGGGAGAGGCACTGAAGCTTTCTTT. This chain links TRBV4-1 with TRBJ1-1, with D tentatively TRBD1 (6 bases). The ends were cut back, 4 bases at V and 4 bases at J, with 16 bases in the middle. Germline-derived CDR1 and CDR2 are MGHRA and YSYEKL. The CDR3 is made up of 15 amino acids.

In its sample, this clone was seen once. This chain uses TRBV4-1 with TRBJ1-4; 7 positions agree with TRBD1. Trimming removed 0 bases from V and 3 bases from J; junction bases left unmatched: 13. The CDR3 spans 19 residues. Per the germline V gene, CDR1 is MGHRA and CDR2 is YSYEKL. CDR3 in amino acids: CASSQDWGQRERPNEKLFF. The DNA for the CDR3 is TGCGCCAGCAGCCAAGATTGGGGACAGCGGGAGAGGCCTAATGAAAAACTGTTTTTT.

The chain joins TRBV19 to TRBJ1-2, with TRBD1 identical over 10 bases. The CDR3 loop spans 14 amino acids. J gave up 6 bases and V 4 bases, and 5 bases lay outside the gene matches. Germline V gives CDR1 LNHDA, CDR2 SQIVND (reference sequence). CDR3 protein: CASSRRTGGHGYTF. CDR3 bases: TGTGCCAGTAGTAGACGGACAGGGGGTCATGGCTACACCTTC. The variable domain in full, completed from reference TRBV19 and TRBJ1-2, reads DGGITQSPKYLFRKEGQNVTLSCEQNLNHDAMYWYRQDPGQGLRLIYYSQIVNDFQKGDIAEGYSVSREKKESFPLTVTSAQKNPTAFYLCASSRRTGGHGYTFGSGTRLTVV.

This clone was detected only once. The genes are TRBV7-9 and TRBJ2-5, with D perhaps matching TRBD1 (6 bases). The CDR3 loop spans 12 amino acids. V was shortened by 5 bases and J by 9 bases, with 13 bases between the two germline ends. Per the germline V gene, CDR1 is SEHNR and CDR2 is FQNEAQ (reference sequence). This CDR3 is CASSRAPGAQYF. CDR3 nucleotide sequence: TGTGCCAGCAGCCGGGCGCCAGGGGCCCAGTACTTC.

The chain couples TRBV9 to TRBJ2-2; D remains unclear. From germline, CDR1 is SGDLS and CDR2 YYNGEE. The length of the CDR3 is 14 residues. Deletions cut 0 bases from V and 4 bases from J, with 7 bases between. The CDR3: CASSVGLATGELFF. The DNA of the CDR3 is TGTGCCAGCAGCGTAGGGCTGGCCACCGGGGAGCTGTTTTTT.

The rearrangement links TRBV5-1 to TRBJ2-6; D is perhaps TRBD1 (6 bases). CDR3 size: 17 residues. Trimming removed 4 bases from V and 2 bases from J, with 16 bases in between. The germline CDR1 and CDR2 sequences are SGHRS and YFSETQ. CDR3 DNA sequence: TGCGCCAGCAGCAACGACAGGTTTCTGGCTGGGGCCAACGTCCTGACTTTC. Residues: CASSNDRFLAGANVLTF.

The chain carries TRBV5-6 and TRBJ1-1, with TRBD1 as a possible D gene (6 bases). V was cut by 4 bases and J by 5 bases, with 15 bases left in between. The CDR3 is 14 residues long. CDR1 is SGHDT, CDR2 YYEEEE, per germline. In DNA form, the CDR3 reads TGTGCCAGCAGCCTGGTCCCTACAGGGACTGAAGCTTTCTTT. It encodes CASSLVPTGTEAFF. The variable domain in full, with the rest retrieved from reference TRBV5-6 and TRBJ1-1, is DAGVTQSPTHLIKTRGQQVTLRCSPKSGHDTVSWYQQALGQGPQFIFQYYEEEERQRGNFPDRFSGHQFPNYSSELNVNALLLGDSALYLCASSLVPTGTEAFFGQGTRLTVV.